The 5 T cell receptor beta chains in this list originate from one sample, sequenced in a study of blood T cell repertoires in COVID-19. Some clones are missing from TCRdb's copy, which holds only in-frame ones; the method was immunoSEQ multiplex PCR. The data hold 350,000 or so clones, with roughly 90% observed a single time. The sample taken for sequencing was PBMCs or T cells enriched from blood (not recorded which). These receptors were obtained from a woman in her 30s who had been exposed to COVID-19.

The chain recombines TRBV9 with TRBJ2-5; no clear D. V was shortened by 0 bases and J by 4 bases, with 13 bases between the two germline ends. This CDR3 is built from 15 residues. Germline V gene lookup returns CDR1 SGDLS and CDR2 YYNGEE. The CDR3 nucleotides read TGTGCCAGCAGCGTAGCTTACTCCCGTTCAGAGACCCAGTACTTC. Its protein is CASSVAYSRSETQYF.

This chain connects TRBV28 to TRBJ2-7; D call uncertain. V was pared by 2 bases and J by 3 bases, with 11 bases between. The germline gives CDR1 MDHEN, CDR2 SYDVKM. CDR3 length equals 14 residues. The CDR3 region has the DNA TGTGCCAGCAGTTTAGGCCACAGCTTCTACGAGCAGTACTTC. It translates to CASSLGHSFYEQYF.

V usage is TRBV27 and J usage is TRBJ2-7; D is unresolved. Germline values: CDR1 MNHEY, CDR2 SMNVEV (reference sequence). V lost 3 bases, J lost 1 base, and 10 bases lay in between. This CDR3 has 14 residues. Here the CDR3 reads CASSFIPLSYEQYF. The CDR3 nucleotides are TGTGCCAGCAGTTTCATCCCACTTTCCTACGAGCAGTACTTC.

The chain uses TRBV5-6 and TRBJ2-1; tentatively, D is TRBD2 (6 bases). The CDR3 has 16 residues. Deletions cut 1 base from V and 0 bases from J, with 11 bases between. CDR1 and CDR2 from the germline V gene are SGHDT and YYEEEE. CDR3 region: CASSLLAGSSYNEQFF. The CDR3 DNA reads TGTGCCAGCAGCTTGTTGGCGGGGAGCTCCTACAATGAGCAGTTCTTC.

The chain's CDR3 is CASSSRAESAHSNQPQHF. The CDR3 nucleotides are TGTGCCAGTAGTTCGAGGGCAGAAAGCGCCCATAGCAATCAGCCCCAGCATTTT. The V and J genes are TRBV19 and TRBJ1-5; D uncertain. This CDR3 region has 18 residues. Per germline, CDR1 LNHDA and CDR2 SQIVND (reference sequence). The ends were cut back, 5 bases at V and 0 bases at J, with 20 bases in the middle.